The 29 T cell receptor beta chains below all came from one sample that was sequenced in a study of T cells expressing NK-cell markers. TCRdb reprocessed the 5' RACE reads and reports one entry per CDR3 protein, with no DNA. The sample table sets out approximately 550,000 distinct CDR3 sequences. Sequencing was performed on blood T cells: a sorted CD56 or NKG2C T cell subset, CD4+ or CD8+ T cells, or bulk PBMC T cells (not recorded which). The source of these receptors is a man aged 18 to 35 in good health.

V gene TRBV7-6 combines with J gene TRBJ2-3; TCRdb names TRBD2, which stays unverified in the absence of DNA. CDR3 length equals 18 residues. CDR1 SGHVS and CDR2 FNYEAQ come from the germline V gene. The CDR3 sequence is CASSLDPPERDFSDTQYF.

V usage is TRBV20-1 and J usage is TRBJ2-2; TCRdb's assignment of TRBD1 cannot be checked, as there is no DNA. Germline loops: CDR1 DFQATT, CDR2 SNEGSKA (reference sequence). The CDR3 contains 14 residues. Here the CDR3 reads CSAPRTGGAGELFF.

The V gene is TRBV25-1, the J gene TRBJ2-3. The CDR3 is made up of 15 amino acids. Germline CDR1 and CDR2: MGHDK and SYGVNS. The CDR3 protein is CASSDAMRWADTQYF.

This chain connects TRBV7-2 to TRBJ2-3; the D call from TCRdb, TRBD1, cannot be confirmed without DNA. The CDR3 runs to 15 residues. The germline V gene encodes CDR1 SGHTA and CDR2 FQGNSA. The CDR3 here is CASSLAGADTDTQYF.

The V call is TRBV27, the J call TRBJ1-2; TCRdb returns TRBD1, unconfirmable since there is no DNA. Germline V CDR1 and CDR2: MNHEY, SMNVEV (reference sequence). The CDR3 runs 16 residues. CDR3 residues: CASSSSPTGVAYGYTF.

This chain connects TRBV6-5 to TRBJ2-3; TCRdb lists TRBD2, though no DNA is available to test this call. The CDR3 runs to 18 residues. Germline V CDR1 and CDR2: MNHEY, SVGAGI. The CDR3 reads CASSYMSRLAAGSDTQYF.

CDR3: CASSFTGRGNQPQHF. The V and J genes are TRBV28 and TRBJ1-5. The CDR3 extends over 15 amino acids. The germline gives CDR1 MDHEN, CDR2 SYDVKM.

V is TRBV3-1 and J is TRBJ1-2. Germline CDR1 LGHDT, CDR2 YNNKEL (reference sequence). This CDR3 comprises 15 residues. This CDR3 is CASSHTSSSDYGYTF.

This chain uses TRBV12-3 or TRBV12-4 with TRBJ2-3; there is no DNA to check the TCRdb D call of TRBD1. The CDR3 contains 17 residues. The CDR3 loop reads CASSYLLQGLGTDTQYF.

This rearrangement joins TRBV5-1 to TRBJ2-4; the TRBD2 assignment by TCRdb is unverifiable without DNA. The CDR3 covers 16 residues. Germline assignment: CDR1 SGHRS and CDR2 YFSETQ. The CDR3 spells CASSYSQTGGQNIQYF. The variable domain in full, completed from reference TRBV5-1 and TRBJ2-4, reads KAGVTQTPRYLIKTRGQQVTLSCSPISGHRSVSWYQQTPGQGLQFLFEYFSETQRNKGNFPGRFSGRQFSNSRSEMNVSTLELGDSALYLCASSYSQTGGQNIQYFGAGTRLSVL.

V is TRBV12-3 or TRBV12-4 and J is TRBJ2-6; there is no DNA to check the TCRdb D call of TRBD1. The CDR3 has 15 amino acids. This CDR3 reads CASSLLQAGANVLTF.

The chain joins TRBV5-1 to TRBJ2-1; there is no DNA to check the TCRdb D call of TRBD2. The CDR3 contains 16 residues. In germline, CDR1 is SGHRS, CDR2 YFSETQ. CDR3 region: CASSLDGTRKYNEQFF.

The V and J genes are TRBV29-1 and TRBJ2-2; the D gene TCRdb calls, TRBD2, cannot be checked with no DNA. Germline assignment: CDR1 SQVTM and CDR2 ANQGSEA. The length of the CDR3 is 17 residues. The CDR3 protein is CSVRRQGRALGIGELFF.

The chain uses TRBV15 and TRBJ2-1; TCRdb's assignment of TRBD2 cannot be checked, as there is no DNA. This CDR3 has 13 residues. Germline CDR1 LNHNV, CDR2 YYDKDF (reference sequence). The CDR3 reads CATSRTSTNEQFF. Full variable domain (remainder filled in from reference TRBV15 and TRBJ2-1): DAMVIQNPRYQVTQFGKPVTLSCSQTLNHNVMYWYQQKSSQAPKLLFHYYDKDFNNEADTPDNFQSRRPNTSFCFLDIRSPGLGDTAMYLCATSRTSTNEQFFGPGTRLTVL.

The rearrangement joins TRBV28 to TRBJ1-5. This CDR3 has 14 amino acids. Germline lookup yields CDR1 MDHEN and CDR2 SYDVKM. CDR3 amino acids: CASSPQWPNQPQHF.

The chain couples TRBV12-3 or TRBV12-4 to TRBJ2-2; TCRdb names TRBD1, which stays unverified in the absence of DNA. CDR3 length: 16 amino acids. The CDR3 protein is CASIFGRSSVTGELFF.

The rearrangement links TRBV4-3 to TRBJ2-2. The CDR3 runs 14 residues. CDR1 and CDR2 (germline): LGHNA, YSLEER. The CDR3 is CASSQDSNTGELFF.

The rearrangement links TRBV7-6 to TRBJ2-1; with no DNA, the TCRdb D assignment of TRBD2 cannot be verified. CDR3 length equals 14 residues. CDR1 is SGHVS, CDR2 FNYEAQ, per germline. This CDR3 is CASGGDWRGVEQFF.

The chain uses TRBV7-2 and TRBJ1-2; the D gene TCRdb calls, TRBD1, cannot be checked with no DNA. The CDR3 is made up of 16 amino acids. Germline V gives CDR1 SGHTA, CDR2 FQGNSA. CDR3 in amino acids: CASSSRTGGSKYGYTF.

The chain couples TRBV12-3 or TRBV12-4 to TRBJ1-5; absent DNA, TCRdb's TRBD1 call cannot be checked. This CDR3 comprises 14 residues. The CDR3 is CASSPTGANQPQHF.

This chain connects TRBV6-5 to TRBJ2-1. This CDR3 has 14 amino acids. The germline V gene encodes CDR1 MNHEY and CDR2 SVGAGI. CDR3: CASSRRDPYNEQFF.

J is TRBJ2-1 and V is TRBV4-2; as DNA is missing, the TRBD1 call by TCRdb cannot be tested. The CDR3 has 15 amino acids. The germline CDR1 and CDR2 sequences are LGHNA and YNFKEQ. The CDR3 is CASSHPGTEYNEQFF.

V usage is TRBV15 and J usage is TRBJ2-5; TCRdb returns TRBD1, unconfirmable since there is no DNA. The CDR3 consists of 15 residues. Per the germline V gene, CDR1 is LNHNV and CDR2 is YYDKDF (reference sequence). The CDR3 is CATSREPTGQETQYF.

The chain links TRBV10-3 to TRBJ1-4; TCRdb proposes TRBD1, but this gene call is untestable without DNA. The V gene's germline CDR1 is ENHRY and CDR2 SYGVKD. This CDR3 has 15 residues. CDR3 sequence: CAISESMDGAEKLFF.

The chain couples TRBV5-5 to TRBJ2-1; the D gene TCRdb calls, TRBD1, cannot be checked with no DNA. CDR3 size: 12 residues. Germline V gene sequence: CDR1 SGHKS, CDR2 YYEKEE (reference sequence). CDR3: CASSFGGPEQFF.

V is TRBV19 and J is TRBJ2-3. Per germline, CDR1 LNHDA and CDR2 SQIVND (reference sequence). The CDR3 consists of 14 residues. The CDR3 region is CASSKATSTDTQYF.

V gene TRBV29-1 combines with J gene TRBJ2-2; TCRdb's assignment of TRBD1 cannot be checked, as there is no DNA. Germline lookup yields CDR1 SQVTM and CDR2 ANQGSEA. CDR3 length: 14 residues. The CDR3 spells CSALSPGVTGELFF.

The chain recombines TRBV7-9 with TRBJ2-1. The CDR3 loop spans 13 amino acids. Germline V CDR1 and CDR2: SEHNR, FQNEAQ (reference sequence). The CDR3 reads CASSLGEYNEQFF. Variable domain in full (rest from reference TRBV7-9 and TRBJ2-1): DTGVSQNPRHKITKRGQNVTFRCDPISEHNRLYWYRQTLGQGPEFLTYFQNEAQLEKSRLLSDRFSAERPKGSFSTLEIQRTEQGDSAMYLCASSLGEYNEQFFGPGTRLTVL.

The V gene is TRBV24-1, the J gene TRBJ2-1. CDR3 length equals 14 residues. Germline-derived CDR1 and CDR2 are KGHDR and SFDVKD. This CDR3 reads CATSDFSGDNEQFF.